The T cell receptor (beta chain) under discussion was sequenced for a study of shared clonotypes between healthy human individuals. TCRdb keeps only in-frame clones here, not all; method: immunoSEQ multiplex PCR. The sample has millions of clones; 85% to 95% are singletons. This clone has only a few counts. Distinct nucleotide sequences in the sample also encode this CDR3. Naive CD4+ cells were CD45RA-selected; the remaining cells were memory. The CDR3 is 13 residues long. Trimming took off 3 bases at V and 7 bases at J, with 10 bases between the two ends. Germline V gene lookup returns CDR1 LNHDA and CDR2 SQIVND (reference sequence).

The chain is built from TRBV19 and TRBJ1-5, with a possible D match to TRBD1 (5 bases). This TCR came from a man aged 18-30 years in good health. The specimen was naive CD4+ T cells sorted from blood. The subset: CD45RA+ positively selected. DNA of the CDR3: TGTGCCAGTAGTATTAAAGGGGACCAGCCCCAGCATTTT. It is translated as CASSIKGDQPQHF.